The next 23 T cell receptor beta chains were all read from a single sample in a study of immune cell composition in non-small cell lung cancer. Here immunoSEQ multiplex PCR was the method, and the copy in TCRdb shows in-frame clones only, minus some. Here the sample spans 5,000 to 5,500 clones, nearly 90% being singletons. Normal lung was sampled as far from the tumour as possible, at least 3 cm. Sample: non-adjacent lung tissue. The receptors here all came from a human donor with non-small cell lung cancer. Some clones in this sample may be carry-over from other donors' samples.

This clone was recorded only once. The chain recombines TRBV10-3 with TRBJ1-5; no definite D call. Trimming stripped 9 bases from V and 3 bases from J, with 12 bases between. Germline-derived CDR1 and CDR2 are ENHRY and SYGVKD. The CDR3 spans 13 residues. The CDR3 loop reads CAIQGGVNQPQHF. CDR3 DNA sequence: TGTGCCATTCAAGGCGGGGTCAATCAGCCCCAGCATTTT.

This chain connects TRBV2 to TRBJ1-2; D is undetermined. From germline, CDR1 is SNHLY and CDR2 FYNNEI. Trimming took 4 bases from V and 6 from J, leaving 3 bases between them. This CDR3 has 10 residues. CDR3 nucleotides: TGTGCCAGCAGTGGTAATGGCTACACCTTC. This translates into CASSGNGYTF.

The V gene is TRBV11-1, the J gene TRBJ2-2, with 9 bases matching TRBD1. Looked up from germline, CDR1 is SGHAT and CDR2 is FQDESV (reference sequence). The CDR3 consists of 17 residues. Losses at the gene ends were 2 bases for V and 5 bases for J; bases not matched to a gene: 9. DNA of the CDR3: TGTGCCAGCAGCTTACGTTTGGGGACAGGGAATACCGGGGAGCTGTTTTTT. It is translated as CASSLRLGTGNTGELFF.

The chain uses TRBV5-8 and TRBJ2-5, with 8 bases lining up with TRBD1. Losses at the gene ends were 4 bases for V and 2 bases for J; bases not matched to a gene: 7. The CDR3 contains 15 residues. CDR1 is SGHTS and CDR2 is YDEGEE in the germline V gene. Here the CDR3 DNA reads TGTGCCAGCAGCCCAGGACAGGGAAATCAAGAGACCCAGTACTTC. It encodes CASSPGQGNQETQYF.

The rearrangement joins TRBV7-2 to TRBJ1-5, with 8 bases identical to TRBD1. V lost 3 bases, J lost 6 bases, and 7 bases stayed unmatched. This CDR3 has 15 residues. CDR1 SGHTA and CDR2 FQGNSA come from the germline V gene. The CDR3 nucleotides read TGTGCCAGCAGCTTTTCGTCAGGGGGCACTCAGCCCCAGCATTTT. Its translation is CASSFSSGGTQPQHF.

This chain joins TRBV6-5 and TRBJ2-1; D unresolved. This CDR3 is 13 amino acids long. The V and J ends lost 2 bases and 8 bases respectively, with 10 bases between them. Germline V gene lookup returns CDR1 MNHEY and CDR2 SVGAGI. CDR3 sequence (DNA): TGTGCCAGCAGTTACCCGAATACGGATGAGCAGTTCTTC. It codes for CASSYPNTDEQFF.

The chain uses TRBV7-2 and TRBJ1-4; 7 nucleotides agree with TRBD1. The CDR3 sequence is 14 residues long. Trimming cost V 2 bases and J 7 bases; bases outside gene matches: 4. Per the germline V gene, CDR1 is SGHTA and CDR2 is FQGNSA. The CDR3 bases are TGTGCCAGCAGCTTAAACAGGGGCGGTGAAAAACTGTTTTTT. Encoded protein: CASSLNRGGEKLFF.

This clone has just a few counts. This chain uses TRBV19 with TRBJ1-2; TRBD1 matches at 8 bases. CDR3 length: 14 amino acids. Germline CDR1 is LNHDA and CDR2 is SQIVND (reference sequence). J gave up 4 bases and V 5 bases, and 6 bases lay outside the gene matches. The CDR3 loop reads CASSQGQVGYGYTF. The CDR3 DNA follows: TGTGCCAGTAGTCAGGGACAGGTTGGCTATGGCTACACCTTC.

This clone was recorded once. V and J are TRBV5-1 and TRBJ1-5; 7 nucleotides align to TRBD1. Losses at the gene ends were 4 bases for V and 0 bases for J; bases not matched to a gene: 4. The CDR3 runs to 15 residues. The germline V gene encodes CDR1 SGHRS and CDR2 YFSETQ. This CDR3 reads CASSEGQASNQPQHF. CDR3 in DNA: TGCGCCAGCAGCGAAGGACAGGCTAGCAATCAGCCCCAGCATTTT.

V gene TRBV7-9 combines with J gene TRBJ2-1; weak D call: TRBD1 (6 bases). Per germline, CDR1 SEHNR and CDR2 FQNEAQ (reference sequence). The length of the CDR3 is 15 residues. Trimming left V 1 base short and J 8 bases short, with 15 bases between. The CDR3 loop reads CASSLEGRGTDEQFF. The CDR3 DNA sequence: TGTGCCAGCAGCTTAGAAGGCAGGGGAACCGATGAGCAGTTCTTC.

This clone was observed once. The chain links TRBV6-5 to TRBJ2-1; D ambiguous. The CDR3 spans 15 residues. CDR1 is MNHEY, CDR2 SVGAGI, per germline. V lost 4 bases and J 2 bases, leaving 12 bases between the germline ends. The CDR3 sequence is CASSLTAKPYNEQFF. The CDR3 DNA reads TGTGCCAGCAGTTTAACTGCGAAACCCTACAATGAGCAGTTCTTC.

The chain has TRBV7-9 and TRBJ2-1; D gene ambiguous. Looked up from germline, CDR1 is SEHNR and CDR2 is FQNEAQ (reference sequence). This CDR3 is built from 17 residues. Trimming left V 1 base short and J 0 bases short, with 13 bases between. CDR3 DNA sequence: TGTGCCAGCAGCTTAGTCGCGCACCTGAGCTCCTACAATGAGCAGTTCTTC. It encodes CASSLVAHLSSYNEQFF.

The genes are TRBV5-5 and TRBJ2-1; 7 nucleotides agree with TRBD1. Germline V CDR1 and CDR2: SGHKS, YYEKEE (reference sequence). The CDR3 is made up of 16 amino acids. V was pared by 5 bases and J by 3 bases, with 11 bases of the junction left unmatched. As DNA, the CDR3 is TGTGCCAGCAGAACCCGGGACAGCCTTATCTACAATGAGCAGTTCTTC. Amino acid sequence: CASRTRDSLIYNEQFF.

The V and J genes are TRBV9 and TRBJ1-6; 10 bases match TRBD1. Losses at the gene ends were 2 bases for V and 7 bases for J; bases not matched to a gene: 9. The CDR3 runs 17 residues. CDR1 and CDR2 from the germline V gene are SGDLS and YYNGEE. This CDR3 is CASSVGMTGGVNSPLHF. CDR3 nucleotide sequence: TGTGCCAGCAGCGTTGGGATGACAGGGGGCGTCAATTCACCCCTCCACTTT.

This chain connects TRBV28 to TRBJ2-2; D perhaps matches TRBD1 (5 bases). The V gene lost 2 bases and the J gene lost 0 bases, with 7 bases spanning the gap. There are 15 residues in the CDR3. Germline V gives CDR1 MDHEN, CDR2 SYDVKM. CDR3 in DNA: TGTGCCAGCAGTTTAACAGGTGCGAACACCGGGGAGCTGTTTTTT. The encoded protein is CASSLTGANTGELFF.

The count of this clone is one. CDR3 in amino acids: CASTPAGDANYGYTF. CDR3 nucleotides: TGTGCCAGCACCCCCGCAGGGGATGCTAACTATGGCTACACCTTC. The gene calls are TRBV28 and TRBJ1-2; TRBD1 is a possible D gene (6 bases). The V and J ends lost 7 bases and 0 bases respectively, with 15 bases between them. Germline assignment: CDR1 MDHEN and CDR2 SYDVKM. The CDR3 spans 15 residues.

The V and J genes are TRBV5-5 and TRBJ1-5, with unresolved D. This CDR3 has 14 amino acids. The V end was cut by 1 base, the J end by 4 bases, with 9 bases between. Germline CDR1 SGHKS, CDR2 YYEKEE (reference sequence). CDR3 coding DNA: TGTGCCAGCAGCTTGAGCACCGCGAATCAGCCCCAGCATTTT. The encoded protein is CASSLSTANQPQHF.

This chain connects TRBV30 to TRBJ1-1; no reliable D call. V was shortened by 1 base and J by 0 bases, with 9 bases between the two germline ends. CDR1 and CDR2 (germline): GTSNPN, SVGIG (reference sequence). The CDR3 runs 14 residues. CDR3 nucleotide sequence: TGTGCCTGGAGTGCGACACCCATGAACACTGAAGCTTTCTTT. Its translation: CAWSATPMNTEAFF.

The CDR3 reads CASRPIRGGQPQHF. In DNA, the CDR3 is TGTGCCAGCAGACCGATTCGGGGTGGGCAGCCCCAGCATTTT. This rearrangement joins TRBV6-6 to TRBJ1-5; D not certain. V was cut by 6 bases and J by 7 bases, with 16 bases left in between. CDR3 length: 14 residues. The germline V gene encodes CDR1 MNHNY and CDR2 SVGAGI (reference sequence).

V gene TRBV5-1 combines with J gene TRBJ1-4, with D hard to call. The CDR3 sequence is 16 residues long. Deletions cut 1 base from V and 7 bases from J, with 17 bases between. The germline gives CDR1 SGHRS, CDR2 YFSETQ. The CDR3 DNA is TGCGCCAGCAGCTTGCAAGGACGGCAGGAGGGTGAAAAACTGTTTTTT. Protein: CASSLQGRQEGEKLFF.

The gene calls are TRBV18 and TRBJ2-5, with 10 positions matching TRBD1. The CDR3 runs 15 residues. CDR1 is KGHSH and CDR2 is LQKENI in the germline V gene. The junction had 11 bases not matched to a gene; V was cut back by 3 bases and J by 10 bases. The CDR3 DNA reads as TGTGCCAGCTCACCTTCCTCGGGACAGGGGTCGAGCCAGTACTTC. This gives the protein CASSPSSGQGSSQYF.

The rearrangement joins TRBV5-5 to TRBJ1-4; no reliable D call. Germline V gene lookup returns CDR1 SGHKS and CDR2 YYEKEE (reference sequence). Trimming took off 4 bases at V and 8 bases at J, with 15 bases between the two ends. This CDR3 contains 14 residues. The chain's CDR3 is CASSPGGGGEKLFF. CDR3 DNA: TGTGCCAGCAGCCCCGGAGGTGGAGGGGAAAAACTGTTTTTT.

V is TRBV7-9 and J is TRBJ2-2, with TRBD2 matching over 12 bases. With 5 bases clipped from V and 2 bases from J, the junction kept 9 bases outside the gene matches. Per germline, CDR1 SEHNR and CDR2 FQNEAQ (reference sequence). The CDR3 is 18 residues long. In nucleotides, the CDR3 is TGTGCCAGCAGCCCTACGACTAGCGGGAGAAGAAACACCGGGGAGCTGTTTTTT. Its protein product is CASSPTTSGRRNTGELFF.